The clone carrying this TCR beta chain was seen just once. Its specificity is not known. The record originates from a study of siplizumab effects on memory and regulatory T cells. General study findings and limits: Naive T cells appeared more varied than memory cells and looked like key alloresponse contributors. Roughly 75-96% of proliferating CD4+ or CD8+ clones lacked a naive or memory phenotype that could be assigned. In the presence of siplizumab, alloreactive sequences traceable to unstimulated CD4+ memory cells were significantly reduced.

Each sample contributed roughly 10^5 TCR templates to the assay. TCRdb's table, derived via immunoSEQ multiplex PCR, lists solely in-frame clones and lacks some. Of some 100,000 clones listed, roughly 92% are singletons. Germline V gene data show CDR1 as SGHRS and CDR2 as YFSETQ. V dropped 0 bases and J dropped 1 base, with 4 bases sitting between them. CDR3 length: 13 amino acids. The V and J genes are TRBV5-1 and TRBJ1-1; D is undetermined. This clonotype was sampled from a human donor in good health. Sequenced sample: Tregs sorted from blood. The CDR3 DNA follows: TGCGCCAGCAGCTTGGACAGGAACACTGAAGCTTTCTTT. The encoded protein is CASSLDRNTEAFF.